This T cell receptor beta chain appears in the sequencing data of a study of T cells in localized non-small cell lung cancer. Study-level results: Detection in adjacent lung was observed for a median 57 of the top 100 tumor clones.

Concerning this clone itself: Its specificity is unknown.

Produced via immunoSEQ multiplex PCR; TCRdb's table is partial and in-frame only. The data show about 24,000 clones, 75% to 90% seen once. V dropped 2 bases and J dropped 2; count of bases not matched to a gene: 5. CDR1 KGHSH and CDR2 LQKENI come from the germline V gene. CDR3 length equals 15 residues. This sample comprised peripheral blood, obtained before any cancer treatment. The clonotype was recovered from a man between 40 and 70 years old with stage I squamous cell lung carcinoma. The genes are TRBV18 and TRBJ2-7; TRBD1 aligns across 8 bases. CDR3 residues: CASSPRTGSAYEQYF. In DNA form, the CDR3 reads TGTGCCAGCTCACCAAGGACAGGGAGCGCCTACGAGCAGTACTTC.